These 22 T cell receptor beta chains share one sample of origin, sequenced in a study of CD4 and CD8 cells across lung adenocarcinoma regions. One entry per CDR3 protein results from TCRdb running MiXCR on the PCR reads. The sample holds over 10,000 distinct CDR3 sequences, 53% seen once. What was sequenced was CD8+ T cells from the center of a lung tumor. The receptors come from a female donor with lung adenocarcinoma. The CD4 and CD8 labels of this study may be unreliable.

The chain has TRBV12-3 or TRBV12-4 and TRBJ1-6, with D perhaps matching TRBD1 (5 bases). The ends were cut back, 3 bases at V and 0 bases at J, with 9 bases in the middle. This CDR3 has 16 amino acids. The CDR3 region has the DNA TGTGCCAGCAGTTTTCTGGGGGACTCCTATAATTCACCCCTCCACTTT. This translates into CASSFLGDSYNSPLHF.

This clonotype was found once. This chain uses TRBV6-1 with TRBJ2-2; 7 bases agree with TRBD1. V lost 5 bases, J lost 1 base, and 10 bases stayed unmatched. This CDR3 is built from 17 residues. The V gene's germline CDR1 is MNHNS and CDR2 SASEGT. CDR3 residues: CASSRHLRDRNTGELFF. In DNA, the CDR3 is TGTGCCAGCAGTCGACATCTCCGGGACAGGAACACCGGGGAGCTGTTTTTT.

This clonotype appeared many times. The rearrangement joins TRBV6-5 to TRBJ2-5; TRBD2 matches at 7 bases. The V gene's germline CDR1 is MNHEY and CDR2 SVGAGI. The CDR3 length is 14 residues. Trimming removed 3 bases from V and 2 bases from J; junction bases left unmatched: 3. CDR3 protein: CASSYVRGQETQYF. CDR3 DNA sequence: TGTGCCAGCAGTTATGTGCGGGGGCAAGAGACCCAGTACTTC.

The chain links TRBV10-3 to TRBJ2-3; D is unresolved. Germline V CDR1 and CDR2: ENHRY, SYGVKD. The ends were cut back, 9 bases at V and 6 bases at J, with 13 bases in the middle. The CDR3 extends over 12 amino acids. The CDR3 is CAIATNSDTQYF. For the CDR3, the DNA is TGTGCCATTGCGACAAACTCGGATACGCAGTATTTT.

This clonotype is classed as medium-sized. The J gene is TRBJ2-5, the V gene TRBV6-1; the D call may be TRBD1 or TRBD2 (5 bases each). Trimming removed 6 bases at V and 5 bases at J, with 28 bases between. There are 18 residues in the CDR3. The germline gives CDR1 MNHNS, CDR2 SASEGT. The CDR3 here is CASRATSTDYRAMETQYF. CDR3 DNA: TGTGCCAGCAGGGCAACTTCGACAGACTATAGAGCGATGGAGACCCAGTACTTC.

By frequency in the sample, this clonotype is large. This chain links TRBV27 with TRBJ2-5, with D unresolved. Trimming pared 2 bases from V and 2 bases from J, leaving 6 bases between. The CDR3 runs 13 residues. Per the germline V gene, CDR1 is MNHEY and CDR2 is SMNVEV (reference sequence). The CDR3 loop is CASSLGLQETQYF. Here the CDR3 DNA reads TGTGCCAGCAGTTTAGGTCTGCAAGAGACCCAGTACTTC.

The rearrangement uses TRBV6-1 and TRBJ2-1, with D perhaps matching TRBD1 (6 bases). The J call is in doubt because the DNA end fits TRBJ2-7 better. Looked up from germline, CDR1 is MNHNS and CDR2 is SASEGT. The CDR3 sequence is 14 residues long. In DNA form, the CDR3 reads TGTGCCAGCAGGAGGGACAATACGAACTACGAGCAGTACTTC. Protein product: CASRRDNTNYEQYF.

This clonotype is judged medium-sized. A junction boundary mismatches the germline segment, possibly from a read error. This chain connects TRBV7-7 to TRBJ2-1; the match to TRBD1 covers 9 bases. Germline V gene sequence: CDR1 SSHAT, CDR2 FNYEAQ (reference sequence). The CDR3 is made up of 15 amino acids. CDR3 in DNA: TGTGCTAGCAGCCAGGACAGGGGAAGGGACAATGAGCAGTTCTTC. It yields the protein CASSQDRGRDNEQFF.

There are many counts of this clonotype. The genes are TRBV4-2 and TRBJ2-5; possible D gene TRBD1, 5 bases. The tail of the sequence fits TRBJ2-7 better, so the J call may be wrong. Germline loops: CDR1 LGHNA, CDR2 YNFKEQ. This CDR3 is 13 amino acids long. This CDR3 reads CASSQGGALEQYF. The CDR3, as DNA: TGTGCCAGCAGCCAAGGTGGGGCCCTCGAGCAGTACTTC.

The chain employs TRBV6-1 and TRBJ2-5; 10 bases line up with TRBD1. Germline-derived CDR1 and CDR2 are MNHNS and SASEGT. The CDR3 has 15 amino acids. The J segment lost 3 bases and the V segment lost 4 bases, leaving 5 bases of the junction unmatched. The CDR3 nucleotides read TGTGCCAGCAGTGGTGGGACAGGGGTCGAAGAGACCCAGTACTTC. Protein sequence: CASSGGTGVEETQYF.

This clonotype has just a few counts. DNA of the CDR3: TGTGCCAGCAGTTTGAGGGGGGGGAGTACCTACGAGCAGTACTTC. It yields the protein CASSLRGGSTYEQYF. The V gene is TRBV27, the J gene TRBJ2-1; a weak D match, TRBD2 (7 bases). Matching the DNA end better, TRBJ2-7 makes the J call doubtful. CDR3 size: 15 residues. Germline loops: CDR1 MNHEY, CDR2 SMNVEV (reference sequence).

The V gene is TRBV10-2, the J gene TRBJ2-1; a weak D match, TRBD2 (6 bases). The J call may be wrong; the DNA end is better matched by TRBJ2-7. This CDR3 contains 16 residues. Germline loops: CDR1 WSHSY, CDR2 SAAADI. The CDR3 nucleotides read TGCGCCAGCAGTGACCCGGCGGGGTCTAACTCCTACGAGCAGTACTTC. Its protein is CASSDPAGSNSYEQYF.

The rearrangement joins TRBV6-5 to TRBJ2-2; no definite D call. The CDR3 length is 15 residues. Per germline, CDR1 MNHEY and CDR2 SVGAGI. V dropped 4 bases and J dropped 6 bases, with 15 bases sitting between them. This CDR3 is CASSSSERYSGELFF. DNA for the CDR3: TGTGCCAGCAGTTCCTCCGAACGTTACTCCGGGGAGCTGTTTTTT.

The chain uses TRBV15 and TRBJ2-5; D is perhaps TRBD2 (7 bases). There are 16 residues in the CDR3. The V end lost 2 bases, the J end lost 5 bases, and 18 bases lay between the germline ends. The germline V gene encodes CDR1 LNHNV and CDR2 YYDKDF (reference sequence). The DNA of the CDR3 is TGTGCCACCAGCAGAAACCGACAGGTGGGAGGGGAGACCCAGTACTTC. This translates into CATSRNRQVGGETQYF.

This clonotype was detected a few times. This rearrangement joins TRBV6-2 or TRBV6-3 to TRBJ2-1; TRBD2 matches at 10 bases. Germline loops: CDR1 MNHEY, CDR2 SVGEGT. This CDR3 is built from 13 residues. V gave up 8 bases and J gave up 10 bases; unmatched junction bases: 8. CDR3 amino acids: CASAALAGSEQFF. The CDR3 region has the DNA TGTGCCAGCGCCGCACTAGCGGGAAGCGAGCAGTTCTTC.

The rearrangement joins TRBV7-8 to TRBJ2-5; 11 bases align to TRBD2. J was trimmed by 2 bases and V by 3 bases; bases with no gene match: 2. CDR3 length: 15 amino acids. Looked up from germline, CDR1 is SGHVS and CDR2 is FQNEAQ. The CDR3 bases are TGTGCCAGCAGCTTTAGCGGGGGGGTACAAGAGACCCAGTACTTC. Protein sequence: CASSFSGGVQETQYF. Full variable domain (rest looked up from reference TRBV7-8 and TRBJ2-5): GAGVSQSPRYKVAKRGQDVALRCDPISGHVSLFWYQQALGQGPEFLTYFQNEAQLDKSGLPSDRFFAERPEGSVSTLKIQRTQQEDSAVYLCASSFSGGVQETQYFGPGTRLLVL.

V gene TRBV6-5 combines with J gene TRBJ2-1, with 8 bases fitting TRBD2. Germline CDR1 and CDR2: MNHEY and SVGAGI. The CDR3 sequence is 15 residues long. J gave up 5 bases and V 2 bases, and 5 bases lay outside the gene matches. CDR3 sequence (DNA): TGTGCCAGCAGTTACGGAGGGACTAGTAACAATGAGCAGTTCTTC. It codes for CASSYGGTSNNEQFF.

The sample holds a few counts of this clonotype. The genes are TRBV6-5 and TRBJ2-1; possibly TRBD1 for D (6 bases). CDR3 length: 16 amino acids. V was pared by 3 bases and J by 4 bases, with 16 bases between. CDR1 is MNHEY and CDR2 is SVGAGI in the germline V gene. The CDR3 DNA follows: TGTGCCAGCAGTTATAGTGCTTACAGGGTGTACAATGAGCAGTTCTTC. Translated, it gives CASSYSAYRVYNEQFF.

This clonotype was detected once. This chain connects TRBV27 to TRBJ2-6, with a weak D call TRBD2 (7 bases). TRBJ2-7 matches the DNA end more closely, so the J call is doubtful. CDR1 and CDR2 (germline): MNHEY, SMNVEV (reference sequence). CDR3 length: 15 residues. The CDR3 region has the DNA TGTGCCAGCAGTTTTAAGGGGGGGGGACCCTACGAGCAGTACTTC. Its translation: CASSFKGGGPYEQYF.

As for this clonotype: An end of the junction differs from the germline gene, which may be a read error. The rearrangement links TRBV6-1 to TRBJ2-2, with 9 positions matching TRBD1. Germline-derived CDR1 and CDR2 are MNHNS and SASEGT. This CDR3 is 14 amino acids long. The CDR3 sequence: CASKGTGITDTLYF. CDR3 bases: TGTGCCAGCAAAGGGACAGGGATTACCGATACGCTGTATTTT.

The CDR3 sequence is CASSPSTSGGRNTQYF. CDR3 sequence (DNA): TGTGCCAGCTCACCATCGACTAGCGGGGGGCGAAATACGCAGTATTTT. V usage is TRBV18 and J usage is TRBJ2-3; TRBD2 matches 13 bases. Per germline, CDR1 KGHSH and CDR2 LQKENI. The CDR3 contains 16 residues. Losses at the gene ends were 2 bases for V and 7 bases for J; bases not matched to a gene: 6.

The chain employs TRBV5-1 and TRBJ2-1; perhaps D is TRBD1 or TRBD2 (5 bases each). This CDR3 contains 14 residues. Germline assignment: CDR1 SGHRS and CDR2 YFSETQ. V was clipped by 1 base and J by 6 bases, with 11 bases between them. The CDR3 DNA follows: TGCGCCAGCAGCTTGCTTGTTGGGGGCAATGAGCAGTTCTTC. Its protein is CASSLLVGGNEQFF.